The 24 T cell receptor beta chains presented below share a single source sample, sequenced in a study of T cell responses to AZD1222 COVID-19 vaccine. Profiled with immunoSEQ multiplex PCR; TCRdb holds only in-frame clones, not every one. The sample has more than 90,000 clones; approximately 89% are singletons. Specimen: peripheral blood, collected 28 days after the second AZD1222 dose. The source is an adult who received the AZD1222 COVID-19 vaccine.

V usage is TRBV5-1 and J usage is TRBJ2-3; 7 bases match TRBD2. The CDR3 is 15 residues long. V gave up 0 bases and J gave up 2 bases; unmatched junction bases: 3. CDR1 is SGHRS and CDR2 is YFSETQ in the germline V gene. The CDR3, as DNA: TGCGCCAGCAGCTTGGGGACTAGAATCACAGATACGCAGTATTTT. It yields the protein CASSLGTRITDTQYF.

This chain joins TRBV9 and TRBJ1-4; 8 bases align to TRBD1. With 4 bases clipped from V and 0 bases from J, the junction kept 5 bases outside the gene matches. The germline V gene encodes CDR1 SGDLS and CDR2 YYNGEE. The CDR3 runs 16 residues. The CDR3 reads CASSPGQATTNEKLFF. CDR3 DNA: TGTGCCAGCAGCCCGGGACAGGCGACAACTAATGAAAAACTGTTTTTT.

The chain combines TRBV4-3 with TRBJ2-7, with D possibly matching TRBD2 (5 bases). The CDR3 extends over 13 amino acids. Germline CDR1 is LGHNA and CDR2 is YSLEER. V gave up 6 bases and J gave up 0 bases, with 9 bases separating them. The CDR3 sequence is CASRRAVSYEQYF. The CDR3 DNA reads as TGCGCCAGCAGGAGGGCCGTCTCCTACGAGCAGTACTTC.

The gene calls are TRBV30 and TRBJ1-1; D call uncertain. The germline V gene encodes CDR1 GTSNPN and CDR2 SVGIG (reference sequence). The CDR3 contains 11 residues. V was pared by 0 bases and J by 11 bases, with 10 bases between. The CDR3 spells CAWSVIQEAFF. CDR3 in DNA: TGTGCCTGGAGTGTCATCCAGGAGGCTTTCTTT.

V gene TRBV30 combines with J gene TRBJ2-6, with a tentative D call TRBD1 (6 bases). CDR1 and CDR2 (germline): GTSNPN, SVGIG (reference sequence). V lost 4 bases and J lost 2, with 12 bases in between. The CDR3 covers 15 residues. CDR3 DNA: TGTGCCTGGACGCAGGGGAAGGCTGGGGCCAACGTCCTGACTTTC. It yields the protein CAWTQGKAGANVLTF.

The chain recombines TRBV7-2 with TRBJ2-5, with D hard to call. This CDR3 is built from 11 residues. Trimming cost V 4 bases and J 1 base, with 1 base left between them. Germline CDR1 SGHTA, CDR2 FQGNSA. CDR3 region: CASSSQETQYF. The CDR3 nucleotides are TGTGCCAGCAGCTCCCAAGAGACCCAGTACTTC.

The chain carries TRBV5-1 and TRBJ1-2, with unresolved D. Trimming pared 4 bases from V and 7 bases from J, leaving 11 bases between. Germline V gene data show CDR1 as SGHRS and CDR2 as YFSETQ. This CDR3 has 12 residues. CDR3 protein: CASSTGGGGYTF. CDR3 DNA sequence: TGCGCCAGCAGCACGGGAGGTGGTGGCTACACCTTC.

The chain recombines TRBV7-2 with TRBJ2-3; no clear D. Per the germline V gene, CDR1 is SGHTA and CDR2 is FQGNSA. This CDR3 contains 13 residues. Trimming left V 2 bases short and J 2 bases short, with 5 bases between. DNA for the CDR3: TGTGCCAGCAGCTTATTATACACAGATACGCAGTATTTT. It codes for CASSLLYTDTQYF.

The V gene is TRBV27, the J gene TRBJ2-1; unclear D gene. This CDR3 is 13 amino acids long. With 0 bases removed from V and 7 bases from J, the gap between germline ends came to 7 bases. Germline CDR1 reads MNHEY; CDR2 reads SMNVEV (reference sequence). The CDR3, as DNA: TGTGCCAGCAGTTTATCCGTCATGAATGAGCAGTTCTTC. Its translation: CASSLSVMNEQFF.

The chain couples TRBV6-5 to TRBJ1-3; no clear D. Germline loops: CDR1 MNHEY, CDR2 SVGAGI. The CDR3 is 12 amino acids. This CDR3 is CVSVSSGNTIYF. In nucleotides, the CDR3 is TGTGTCTCAGTGAGCTCTGGAAACACCATATATTTT.

This rearrangement joins TRBV12-3 or TRBV12-4 to TRBJ1-2, with TRBD1 matching over 7 bases. With 3 bases clipped from V and 6 bases from J, the junction kept 4 bases outside the gene matches. The CDR3 is made up of 13 amino acids. The CDR3 loop is CASSFTGEDGYTF. The CDR3 DNA is TGTGCCAGCAGTTTCACAGGGGAGGATGGCTACACCTTC.

The chain has TRBV28 and TRBJ2-5, with D perhaps matching TRBD1 or TRBD2 (7 bases each). Trimming shortened V by 5 bases and J by 4 bases, and 17 bases separated the two germline ends. This CDR3 has 15 amino acids. Germline CDR1 reads MDHEN; CDR2 reads SYDVKM. The CDR3 DNA is TGTGCCAGCAGTATGACAGGGAGGGTGAGAGAGACCCAGTACTTC. Encoded protein: CASSMTGRVRETQYF.

The chain combines TRBV5-1 with TRBJ2-7, with 7 positions matching TRBD1. CDR1 and CDR2 (germline): SGHRS, YFSETQ. The trim removed 0 bases at V and 5 bases at J, leaving 5 bases unmatched. The CDR3 totals 14 residues. The CDR3 DNA follows: TGCGCCAGCAGCTTGGCTCAGGGGGTAGACGAGCAGTACTTC. Amino acids: CASSLAQGVDEQYF.

The gene calls are TRBV5-1 and TRBJ2-2; TRBD1 agrees at 8 bases. The germline V gene encodes CDR1 SGHRS and CDR2 YFSETQ. V lost 4 bases, J lost 1 base, and 3 bases stayed unmatched. CDR3 length equals 15 residues. As DNA, the CDR3 is TGCGCCAGCAGCCCGGGGACAGGGAACACCGGGGAGCTGTTTTTT. Translated: CASSPGTGNTGELFF.

J is TRBJ2-2 and V is TRBV6-1; TRBD1 matches at 7 bases. V gave up 2 bases and J gave up 3 bases; unmatched junction bases: 0. The CDR3 extends over 14 amino acids. Germline CDR1 reads MNHNS; CDR2 reads SASEGT. CDR3 loop: CASSEQGDTGELFF. The DNA for the CDR3 is TGTGCCAGCAGTGAACAGGGGGACACCGGGGAGCTGTTTTTT.

This rearrangement joins TRBV7-2 to TRBJ2-7; possible D gene TRBD1, 6 bases. The CDR3 is 16 amino acids. Deletions cut 3 bases from V and 5 bases from J, with 20 bases between. CDR1 is SGHTA and CDR2 is FQGNSA in the germline V gene. The CDR3 DNA follows: TGTGCCAGCAGCTTGGGGGCCAGACCACAAAGGGACGAGCAGTACTTC. Amino acid sequence: CASSLGARPQRDEQYF.

CDR3 coding DNA: TGTGCCAGCAGCCCAACAACTGGTGGGTGGAACACCGGGGAGCTGTTTTTT. It codes for CASSPTTGGWNTGELFF. The gene calls are TRBV7-3 and TRBJ2-2; D is undetermined. The CDR3 has 17 residues. The ends were cut back, 5 bases at V and 1 base at J, with 17 bases in the middle. Germline V gene data show CDR1 as SGHTA and CDR2 as FQGTGA. Based on the CDR3 plus reference TRBV7-3 and TRBJ2-2, the full variable domain is GAGVSQTPSNKVTEKGKYVELRCDPISGHTALYWYRQSLGQGPEFLIYFQGTGAADDSGLPNDRFFAVRPEGSVSTLKIQRTERGDSAVYLCASSPTTGGWNTGELFFGEGSRLTVL.

This chain joins TRBV18 and TRBJ1-1; TRBD1 might be the D (5 bases). The CDR3 is 17 amino acids. Trimming took off 3 bases at V and 1 base at J, with 18 bases between the two ends. Germline CDR1 is KGHSH and CDR2 is LQKENI. CDR3 sequence (DNA): TGTGCCAGCTCACCGATTTCCGGGGCGCTTGGGAACACTGAAGCTTTCTTT. Amino acids: CASSPISGALGNTEAFF.

The chain links TRBV7-9 to TRBJ2-1, with a possible D match to TRBD1 (5 bases). Germline assignment: CDR1 SEHNR and CDR2 FQNEAQ (reference sequence). CDR3 length: 16 residues. V lost 7 bases to trimming and J lost 3 bases, with 19 bases between them. CDR3 residues: CASNPPDRQLYNEQFF. CDR3 coding DNA: TGTGCCAGCAATCCACCCGATAGACAGCTCTACAATGAGCAGTTCTTC. Together with reference TRBV7-9 and TRBJ2-1, the CDR3 gives the full variable domain: DTGVSQNPRHKITKRGQNVTFRCDPISEHNRLYWYRQTLGQGPEFLTYFQNEAQLEKSRLLSDRFSAERPKGSFSTLEIQRTEQGDSAMYLCASNPPDRQLYNEQFFGPGTRLTVL.

The rearrangement uses TRBV9 and TRBJ2-7, with 7 positions matching TRBD1. V lost 3 bases to trimming and J lost 2 bases; unmatched junction nucleotides: 5. The germline V gene encodes CDR1 SGDLS and CDR2 YYNGEE. The CDR3 has 14 amino acids. The CDR3 DNA follows: TGTGCCAGCAGCGCCGGGACAGAAGCCTACGAGCAGTACTTC. This encodes CASSAGTEAYEQYF.

The J gene is TRBJ2-3, the V gene TRBV5-1, with 9 bases identical to TRBD1. The germline V gene has CDR1 SGHRS and CDR2 YFSETQ. CDR3 length: 17 residues. With V trimmed by 0 bases and J by 7 bases, 12 bases remained unmatched. DNA of the CDR3: TGCGCCAGCAGCTTGGAGTTCGACAGGGGGGCGAGGAATACGCAGTATTTT. It codes for CASSLEFDRGARNTQYF.

The CDR3 protein is CASRGGSTDTQYF. DNA for the CDR3: TGTGCCAGCAGGGGCGGTAGCACAGATACGCAGTATTTT. The rearrangement joins TRBV28 to TRBJ2-3; D remains ambiguous. The V gene's germline CDR1 is MDHEN and CDR2 SYDVKM. V was cut by 6 bases and J by 0 bases, with 7 bases left in between. CDR3 size: 13 residues.

V usage is TRBV30 and J usage is TRBJ2-7; TRBD1 is a possible D gene (6 bases). Germline CDR1 and CDR2: GTSNPN and SVGIG (reference sequence). V lost 2 bases, J lost 5 bases, and 10 bases lay in between. The CDR3 sequence is 12 residues long. The CDR3 sequence: CAWSPNRDEQYF. Written as DNA, the CDR3 is TGTGCCTGGAGTCCTAACAGGGACGAGCAGTACTTC.

The rearrangement uses TRBV27 and TRBJ1-2; D is uncertain. CDR3 length equals 15 residues. V gave up 6 bases and J gave up 4 bases, with 18 bases separating them. CDR1 is MNHEY and CDR2 is SMNVEV in the germline V gene (reference sequence). The CDR3 DNA is TGTGCCAGCAGCCGAGAGACACTCATGACCTATGGCTACACCTTC. Translation: CASSRETLMTYGYTF.